A selection of T cell receptor beta chains follows, all from one sample in a study of Ad26.COV2.S vaccination and SARS-CoV-2 variants. TCRdb keeps only in-frame clones here, not all; method: immunoSEQ multiplex PCR. The sample holds over 400,000 clones, 92% seen once. Sequencing was performed on peripheral blood, taken in a trial of Ad26.COV2.S vaccine versus placebo. These receptors originate from a person between 18 and 59 years old who received the Ad26.COV2.S COVID-19 vaccine or a placebo. Each CDR3 is given with its conserved first and last residue. D genes are given only for firm matches. The size field is filled for only some rows; it gives once, few, many or a size class.

D,V,size,J,DNA,CDR3
-,TRBV15,-,TRBJ2-1,-,CATTIFGSGENEQFF
-,TRBV2,-,TRBJ1-2,TGTGCCAGCAGTGACTTGGCTAACTATGGCTACACCTTC,CASSDLANYGYTF
-,TRBV7-2,-,TRBJ1-2,TGTGCCAGCAGCTTAAGAACGTATGGCTACACCTTC,CASSLRTYGYTF
TRBD1,TRBV20-1,-,TRBJ2-7,TGCAGTGCTAGTCGGCAGGGGGCCCTATACGAGCAGTACTTC,CSASRQGALYEQYF
-,TRBV6-1,-,TRBJ1-1,TGTGCCAGCAGTGAATTGGTGAACACTGAAGCTTTCTTT,CASSELVNTEAFF
-,TRBV27,-,TRBJ1-5,TGTGCCAGCAGTTTGGGGGGAACAATCTTCCCCCAGCATTTT,CASSLGGTIFPQHF
-,TRBV4-3,-,TRBJ2-2,TGCCCCCGCAGCCGAGAGGGGGGGCACGAGACCGGGGAGCTGTTTTTT,CPRSREGGHETGELFF
TRBD1,TRBV6-2/TRBV6-3,-,TRBJ2-3,TGTGCCAGCAGTTACTCCGGGACAGGGGGCGCAGATACGCAGTATTTT,CASSYSGTGGADTQYF
-,TRBV10-1,few,TRBJ1-2,TGCGCCAGCAGTGCACAGGTTAACTATGGCTACACCTTC,CASSAQVNYGYTF
-,TRBV6-5,-,TRBJ2-7,TGTGCCAGCAGTTACTCGGGGCAGCCTACCTACGAGCAGTACTTC,CASSYSGQPTYEQYF
-,TRBV4-3,few,TRBJ1-2,TGCGCCAGCAGCCAAGATCCAGTCTATGGCTACACCTTC,CASSQDPVYGYTF
-,TRBV28,-,TRBJ2-2,TGTGCCAGCAACCTCTTAACCGGGGAGCTGTTTTTT,CASNLLTGELFF
-,TRBV6-2/TRBV6-3,-,TRBJ2-5,TGTGCCAGCAGTTACTCGTTATCCGTGGGCAGGTACCAAGAGACCCAGTACTTC,CASSYSLSVGRYQETQYF
-,TRBV6-4,-,TRBJ2-7,TGTGCCAGCAGTGACTCGTGGGAATCATTCACCTACGAGCAGTACTTC,CASSDSWESFTYEQYF
TRBD1,TRBV11-3,-,TRBJ1-5,TGTGCCAGCACCCTAGGCAGGGGGGAAGATCAGCCCCAGCATTTT,CASTLGRGEDQPQHF
-,TRBV9,once,TRBJ2-1,TGTGCCAGCAGCCCTACCTACAATGAGCAGTTCTTC,CASSPTYNEQFF
-,TRBV7-2,-,TRBJ2-2,TGTGCCAGCAGCTTACGGCAGGCCCCAAACACCGGGGAGCTGTTTTTT,CASSLRQAPNTGELFF
-,TRBV6-2/TRBV6-3,-,TRBJ2-7,TGTGCCAGCAGTTACTCGAGTATTTGGGGTGAGTCCTACGAGCAGTACTTC,CASSYSSIWGESYEQYF
TRBD2,TRBV15,-,TRBJ2-7,TGTGCCACCAGCAGAGAAGGCGGGGGATCCTACGAGCAGTACTTC,CATSREGGGSYEQYF
-,TRBV6-2/TRBV6-3,-,TRBJ1-4,TGTGCCAGCACCCCTGCCGGGAATGAAAAACTGTTTTTT,CASTPAGNEKLFF